A single sample gave rise to the 22 T cell receptor beta chains below, sequenced in a study of OX40 agonist ivuxolimab in advanced cancers. Sequencing used immunoSEQ multiplex PCR; TCRdb keeps in-frame clones, though not all of them. The data hold tens of thousands of clones, with around 90% observed a single time. Source: CD4+ or CD8+ T cells sorted from blood, taken in a trial of the OX40 agonist ivuxolimab. The source is an adult with an advanced solid tumor such as melanoma, head and neck, liver or kidney cancer.

The chain joins TRBV4-2 to TRBJ2-7; 7 nucleotides agree with TRBD1. V was pared by 4 bases and J by 3 bases, with 9 bases of the junction left unmatched. CDR1 and CDR2 (germline): LGHNA, YNFKEQ. This CDR3 comprises 15 residues. CDR3 sequence reads: CASSRRTGSNYEQYF. CDR3 coding DNA: TGTGCCAGCAGCCGTAGGACAGGCAGCAACTACGAGCAGTACTTC.

In its sample, this clone was seen once. The chain uses TRBV4-1 and TRBJ2-7; no definite D call. Germline V gene lookup returns CDR1 MGHRA and CDR2 YSYEKL. The CDR3 has 13 residues. Deletions cut 2 bases from V and 6 bases from J, with 11 bases between. The CDR3 sequence: CASSQLDPPEQYF. The CDR3 bases are TGCGCCAGCAGCCAACTAGACCCCCCCGAGCAGTACTTC.

The chain employs TRBV5-6 and TRBJ2-1, with D uncertain. Germline assignment: CDR1 SGHDT and CDR2 YYEEEE. This CDR3 spans 11 amino acids. Trimming removed 3 bases from V and 5 bases from J, with 3 bases in between. The CDR3 nucleotides are TGTGCCAGCAGCTCTAACAATGAGCAGTTCTTC. It yields the protein CASSSNNEQFF.

This clone came up once. V usage is TRBV7-6 and J usage is TRBJ1-3, with no clear D. Germline CDR1 is SGHVS and CDR2 is FNYEAQ. V was trimmed by 1 base and J by 7 bases, leaving 8 bases between them. The CDR3 contains 13 residues. CDR3 nucleotide sequence: TGTGCCAGCAGCTTAGGAGCGGGCAACACCATATATTTT. Translated: CASSLGAGNTIYF.

V is TRBV7-6 and J is TRBJ2-3, with D maybe TRBD1 (6 bases). Germline V gives CDR1 SGHVS, CDR2 FNYEAQ. The CDR3 spans 15 residues. The V end lost 2 bases, the J end lost 4 bases, and 13 bases lay between the germline ends. The CDR3 reads CASSLYPAGADTQYF. The CDR3 DNA is TGTGCCAGCAGCTTATATCCAGCAGGGGCAGATACGCAGTATTTT.

The chain employs TRBV2 and TRBJ2-3; 9 nucleotides match TRBD2. The germline gives CDR1 SNHLY, CDR2 FYNNEI. Trimming took 8 bases from V and 6 from J; bases not matched to a gene: 15. The CDR3 runs 16 residues. CDR3 coding DNA: TGTGCCAGCCAAGGGACTAGCAGCCTTTTTTTTGATACGCAGTATTTT. Its protein is CASQGTSSLFFDTQYF.

V gene TRBV4-2 combines with J gene TRBJ1-6; D gene ambiguous. Deletions cut 1 base from V and 8 bases from J, with 12 bases between. Germline lookup yields CDR1 LGHNA and CDR2 YNFKEQ. CDR3 length: 15 amino acids. The CDR3 nucleotides are TGTGCCAGCAGCCAAGTTCCGGGTTCGGATTCACCCCTCCACTTT. Protein sequence: CASSQVPGSDSPLHF.

The gene calls are TRBV25-1 and TRBJ2-7, with D possibly matching TRBD1 (6 bases). The CDR3 is 13 amino acids. V shed 5 bases and J shed 5 bases, with 13 bases lying between them. CDR1 is MGHDK, CDR2 SYGVNS, per germline. The CDR3 sequence is CASSRDRLDEQYF. The CDR3 DNA follows: TGTGCCAGCAGTCGAGACAGGCTTGACGAGCAGTACTTC.

The CDR3 region is CASSSPRQGYYGYTF. CDR3 nucleotide sequence: TGTGCCAGCAGTTCCCCGCGACAGGGTTACTATGGCTACACCTTC. The V and J genes are TRBV27 and TRBJ1-2, with TRBD1 identical over 7 bases. Losses at the gene ends were 4 bases for V and 3 bases for J; bases not matched to a gene: 8. This CDR3 region has 15 residues. From germline, CDR1 is MNHEY and CDR2 SMNVEV (reference sequence).

This chain connects TRBV6-1 to TRBJ2-5; TRBD1 or TRBD2 may be the D gene (5 bases each). V was pared by 8 bases and J by 5 bases, with 21 bases between. Germline CDR1 and CDR2: MNHNS and SASEGT. This CDR3 region has 15 residues. CDR3 amino acids: CASSRRPRGGETQYF. CDR3 in DNA: TGTGCCAGCTCGAGACGCCCCCGGGGCGGTGAGACCCAGTACTTC.

The gene calls are TRBV6-1 and TRBJ1-4; D is undetermined. The germline CDR1 and CDR2 sequences are MNHNS and SASEGT. This CDR3 contains 12 residues. V dropped 7 bases and J dropped 4 bases, with 7 bases sitting between them. The CDR3 loop is CASTLDNEKLFF. DNA for the CDR3: TGTGCCAGCACGTTGGATAATGAAAAACTGTTTTTT.

This chain connects TRBV2 to TRBJ2-3; a weak D match, TRBD2 (6 bases). This CDR3 has 14 residues. CDR1 and CDR2 from the germline V gene are SNHLY and FYNNEI. V gave up 6 bases and J gave up 0 bases, with 10 bases separating them. CDR3 coding DNA: TGTGCCAGCAGGGAGGGACTTAGCACAGATACGCAGTATTTT. Protein product: CASREGLSTDTQYF.

The V call is TRBV6-1, the J call TRBJ2-5; 12 nucleotides line up with TRBD2. Trimming took 7 bases from V and 4 from J; bases not matched to a gene: 7. The CDR3 covers 15 residues. Per the germline V gene, CDR1 is MNHNS and CDR2 is SASEGT. CDR3 in amino acids: CASKRLAGGGETQYF. CDR3 nucleotide sequence: TGTGCCAGCAAGCGGCTAGCGGGAGGGGGAGAGACCCAGTACTTC.

CDR3: CASSLSANTEAFF. CDR3 nucleotide sequence: TGCGCCAGCAGCTTGAGTGCGAACACTGAAGCTTTCTTT. The gene calls are TRBV5-1 and TRBJ1-1; no reliable D call. The germline V gene encodes CDR1 SGHRS and CDR2 YFSETQ. With 1 base removed from V and 1 base from J, the gap between germline ends came to 5 bases. The CDR3 has 13 amino acids.

The J gene is TRBJ2-5, the V gene TRBV2; D is perhaps TRBD2 (6 bases). The CDR3 is made up of 12 amino acids. Germline CDR1 and CDR2: SNHLY and FYNNEI. Trimming stripped 6 bases from V and 8 bases from J, with 13 bases between. CDR3 in amino acids: CASRGGSVTQYF. The CDR3 coding sequence is TGTGCCAGCAGGGGGGGTAGCGTAACCCAGTACTTC.

The J gene is TRBJ2-4, the V gene TRBV2; TRBD1 aligns across 8 bases. CDR3 length: 21 amino acids. V lost 0 bases and J lost 0; bases outside the gene matches: 16. Germline V CDR1 and CDR2: SNHLY, FYNNEI. CDR3 in DNA: TGTGCCAGCAGTGAAGCGCTTATGGGACAGGCGGCGCGGGGAGCCAAAAACATTCAGTACTTC. Residues: CASSEALMGQAARGAKNIQYF.

The chain joins TRBV9 to TRBJ2-1, with D possibly TRBD2 on 5 matching bases. The V gene lost 0 bases and the J gene lost 6 bases, with 13 bases spanning the gap. The CDR3 runs 15 residues. The germline V gene encodes CDR1 SGDLS and CDR2 YYNGEE. The CDR3 region is CASSVASLAVNEQFF. The CDR3 bases are TGTGCCAGCAGCGTAGCTTCTCTAGCCGTCAATGAGCAGTTCTTC. Full variable domain (outside the CDR3, taken from reference TRBV9 and TRBJ2-1): DSGVTQTPKHLITATGQRVTLRCSPRSGDLSVYWYQQSLDQGLQFLIQYYNGEERAKGNILERFSAQQFPDLHSELNLSSLELGDSALYFCASSVASLAVNEQFFGPGTRLTVL.

This rearrangement joins TRBV2 to TRBJ1-3; D unresolved. The CDR3 loop spans 16 amino acids. Trimming took off 3 bases at V and 0 bases at J, with 12 bases between the two ends. The germline V gene has CDR1 SNHLY and CDR2 FYNNEI. CDR3 region: CASSEVAALSGNTIYF. As DNA, the CDR3 is TGTGCCAGCAGTGAGGTAGCAGCCCTCTCTGGAAACACCATATATTTT. Using reference TRBV2 and TRBJ1-3 for the parts outside the CDR3, the full variable domain is EPEVTQTPSHQVTQMGQEVILRCVPISNHLYFYWYRQILGQKVEFLVSFYNNEISEKSEIFDDQFSVERPDGSNFTLKIRSTKLEDSAMYFCASSEVAALSGNTIYFGEGSWLTVV.

The chain joins TRBV19 to TRBJ2-5; D unresolved. The ends were cut back, 3 bases at V and 5 bases at J, with 7 bases in the middle. Germline V gene sequence: CDR1 LNHDA, CDR2 SQIVND (reference sequence). CDR3 size: 12 residues. The CDR3 sequence is CASSMQRETQYF. Written as DNA, the CDR3 is TGTGCCAGTAGTATGCAGAGGGAGACCCAGTACTTC.

Only one count was recorded for this clone. The V and J genes are TRBV2 and TRBJ2-1; possible D gene TRBD1, 5 bases. In germline, CDR1 is SNHLY, CDR2 FYNNEI. This CDR3 is 13 amino acids long. V shed 5 bases and J shed 9 bases, with 14 bases lying between them. As DNA, the CDR3 is TGTGCCAGCAGTATAATTCAGGGTGGTGAGCAGTTCTTC. It is translated as CASSIIQGGEQFF.

The gene calls are TRBV7-6 and TRBJ1-1, with 8 bases that match TRBD1. V lost 5 bases to trimming and J lost 3 bases; unmatched junction nucleotides: 2. Germline assignment: CDR1 SGHVS and CDR2 FNYEAQ. There are 13 residues in the CDR3. Here the CDR3 DNA reads TGTGCCAGCAGCACGGACAGGGACACTGAAGCTTTCTTT. It specifies CASSTDRDTEAFF.

V usage is TRBV9 and J usage is TRBJ2-5, with 12 positions matching TRBD2. V was clipped by 7 bases and J by 4 bases; unmatched bases: 14. The CDR3 sequence is 17 residues long. Germline V gene data show CDR1 as SGDLS and CDR2 as YYNGEE. CDR3 bases: TGTGCCAGCGGCAAATTTATGGGACTAGCGGGTGGAGAGACCCAGTACTTC. Its translation: CASGKFMGLAGGETQYF.